This TCR beta chain was retrieved from a study of T cell repertoires in cytomegalovirus infection (dated by TCRdb to between 2018 and 2021). Broadly, across the study: Because public TCR beta signatures pointed to carriage of CMV infection together with the matching HLA type, the HLA type of each donor mattered for the analysis. General findings and caveats noted by the study authors: In both this cohort and an independent roughly 400-donor cohort, the cumulative frequency of public TCR beta family members distinguished carriers of CMV infection plus the relevant HLA type. The ex vivo response was dominated by HLA-C-restricted CMV-specific TCR beta clonotypes, and the single most frequent clonotype in two of eight donors was supplied by these HLA-C-restricted clonotypes.

The CDR3 spans 15 residues, from the cysteine through the phenylalanine. Here the CDR3 DNA is all that survives: 45 bases in frame from base 1. The germline V gene (reference sequence) specifies SEHNR as CDR1 and FQNEAQ as CDR2. Germline trimming: 3 bases from V, 6 bases from J; junction bases outside gene matches: 6. The data were produced on an Illumina HiSeq 1500. The public reads were reanalyzed by TCRdb: fastp trimming at Q25, MiXCR alignment, in-frame beta chains only. CDR3 protein sequences are deduplicated, and each keeps its most common genes and DNA. Within this sample are approximately 320,000 distinct CDR3 sequences, with over 7.5% of them counted one time only. Around 4.1% of the sample goes to the ten largest clones. Only a few counts were recorded for this clonotype. No antigen is known for it. One base away there is no much larger clone; base qualities are not given.

The chain is assembled from TRBV7-9 and TRBJ1-1, and 11 junction bases match TRBD1. Sequenced: PBMCs. The TCR comes from a human donor in good health (CMV status not recorded). Some clones in this sample may be carry-over from other donors' samples. Read as DNA, the sequence is TGTGCCAGCAGCTTGGACAGGGGGCGATCGGCTGAAGCTTTCTTT. Its amino acids are CASSLDRGRSAEAFF.